This TCR beta chain was obtained from a study of blood T cell repertoires in COVID-19. Under the authors' procedure: Nucleated cell number was recorded as an estimate derived from reference gene primer amplification. Clones were read by immunoSEQ multiplex PCR, and TCRdb kept only the in-frame ones, dropping some. The DNA gave D and trimming, while V, J and clone size come from that table. Here the sample spans under 45,000 clones, 70% to 80% being singletons. The V gene's germline CDR1 is SGHNT and CDR2 YYREEE (reference sequence). V was trimmed by 2 bases and J by 1 base, leaving 12 bases between them. This CDR3 comprises 15 residues.

The TCR comes from a woman aged 65 to 85 with acute or convalescent COVID-19. This sequence joins TRBV5-4 and TRBJ1-1; D may be TRBD1 (5 bases). Material: peripheral blood. The chain's CDR3 is CASSFAGKRNTEAFF. The CDR3 coding sequence is TGTGCCAGCAGCTTTGCAGGGAAGAGGAACACTGAAGCTTTCTTT.